The 18 T cell receptor beta chains below all came from one sample that was sequenced in a study of response to subunit inactivated influenza vaccine. MiXCR, applied by TCRdb to the RT-PCR reads, yields one record per CDR3 protein. The sample includes over 150,000 distinct CDR3 sequences, 13% to 15% of them seen just once. Here the sequenced sample was CD8+ T cells sorted from PBMCs, taken around 5 days after vaccination. The receptors shown here come from a man aged 45-65 years who received an inactivated influenza vaccine.

The chain recombines TRBV4-1 with TRBJ2-7; D unclear. V lost 2 bases to trimming and J lost 2 bases, with 7 bases between them. CDR1 is MGHRA, CDR2 YSYEKL, per germline. The CDR3 runs 13 residues. The CDR3 bases are TGCGCCAGCAGCCAATGGCTCGCCTACGAGCAGTACTTC. It codes for CASSQWLAYEQYF.

At least ten counts were recorded for this clonotype. The V and J genes are TRBV7-9 and TRBJ1-1, with D possibly TRBD1 on 5 matching bases. Trimming took off 1 base at V and 3 bases at J, with 6 bases between the two ends. Germline V CDR1 and CDR2: SEHNR, FQNEAQ (reference sequence). This CDR3 is built from 13 residues. The CDR3 region is CASSLEGDTEAFF. DNA for the CDR3: TGTGCCAGCAGCTTAGAAGGGGACACTGAAGCTTTCTTT.

This clonotype was found many times. The chain combines TRBV9 with TRBJ2-1, with 9 nucleotides matching TRBD1. Germline V CDR1 and CDR2: SGDLS, YYNGEE. Trimming at V came to 5 bases and at J to 5 bases, leaving 8 bases not matched to a gene. This CDR3 contains 15 residues. The CDR3 nucleotides read TGTGCCAGCAGTCTATCCGGGACAGGGAACAATGAGCAGTTCTTC. It yields the protein CASSLSGTGNNEQFF.

The gene calls are TRBV20-1 and TRBJ2-2; the match to TRBD1 covers 7 bases. Germline CDR1 and CDR2: DFQATT and SNEGSKA (reference sequence). There are 14 residues in the CDR3. In nucleotides, the CDR3 is TGCACTGCCCCCGGGACAGCCAACACCGGGGAGCTGTTTTTT. Its protein product is CTAPGTANTGELFF.

V usage is TRBV28 and J usage is TRBJ2-7; a possible D gene is TRBD2 (6 bases). The CDR3 has 17 amino acids. Germline CDR1 MDHEN, CDR2 SYDVKM. V was shortened by 3 bases and J by 5 bases, with 23 bases between the two germline ends. The CDR3 loop is CASSFEVGRGGVNEQYF. The CDR3 DNA is TGTGCCAGCAGTTTCGAAGTCGGGAGAGGAGGGGTAAACGAGCAGTACTTC.

This clonotype came up many times. The chain combines TRBV4-3 with TRBJ1-1, with D uncertain. Germline-derived CDR1 and CDR2 are LGHNA and YSLEER. The CDR3 is made up of 13 amino acids. Trimming shortened V by 4 bases and J by 4 bases, and 10 bases separated the two germline ends. Here the CDR3 DNA reads TGCGCCAGCAGCCTCGGCCTGGGCACTGAAGCTTTCTTT. As protein: CASSLGLGTEAFF.

This clonotype was observed at least ten times. The V and J genes are TRBV12-3 or TRBV12-4 and TRBJ2-5, with a tentative D call TRBD2 (6 bases). With 4 bases removed from V and 4 bases from J, the gap between germline ends came to 16 bases. The CDR3 covers 15 residues. The CDR3 DNA reads as TGTGCCAGCAGTTCCTTAGGGCCCGGGGGAGAGACCCAGTACTTC. Amino acids: CASSSLGPGGETQYF.

A few counts support this clonotype. The chain has TRBV7-9 and TRBJ2-1, with D perhaps TRBD2 (6 bases). This CDR3 is built from 13 residues. From germline, CDR1 is SEHNR and CDR2 FQNEAQ (reference sequence). V was pared by 9 bases and J by 7 bases, with 16 bases between. CDR3 DNA: TGTGCCAGGGGATTGAGCCTAGCGAATGAGCAGTTCTTC. Amino acid sequence: CARGLSLANEQFF.

V usage is TRBV20-1 and J usage is TRBJ2-7; TRBD1 matches at 9 bases. Germline lookup yields CDR1 DFQATT and CDR2 SNEGSKA (reference sequence). V lost 4 bases, J lost 3 bases, and 7 bases stayed unmatched. The CDR3 extends over 14 amino acids. The CDR3 region is CSAIEDRGGYEQYF. The CDR3 DNA reads as TGCAGTGCTATCGAGGACAGGGGAGGCTACGAGCAGTACTTC.

The chain joins TRBV6-9 to TRBJ2-2; D call uncertain. Trimming removed 5 bases from V and 0 bases from J, with 16 bases in between. This CDR3 region has 17 residues. CDR1 is MNHGY, CDR2 SVAAGI, per germline. In nucleotides, the CDR3 is TGTGCCAGCAGTGGCCCCGACCAGGACCCGAACACCGGGGAGCTGTTTTTT. Its translation: CASSGPDQDPNTGELFF.

The chain couples TRBV10-2 to TRBJ2-3; no reliable D call. Trimming removed 6 bases at V and 2 bases at J, with 18 bases between. CDR1 and CDR2 (germline): WSHSY, SAAADI. CDR3 length: 16 amino acids. Here the CDR3 DNA reads TGCGCCAGCAGCGGCACCCTTGGGCGGAACACAGATACGCAGTATTTT. Amino acids: CASSGTLGRNTDTQYF.

This clonotype has at least ten counts. The CDR3 protein is CASSLTGVEYSGELFF. CDR3 DNA: TGTGCCAGCAGCTTGACAGGGGTAGAGTATTCCGGGGAGCTGTTTTTT. The genes are TRBV11-2 and TRBJ2-2; 8 bases agree with TRBD1. Germline V gene lookup returns CDR1 SGHAT and CDR2 FQNNGV. Trimming removed 3 bases from V and 6 bases from J; junction bases left unmatched: 9. This CDR3 is built from 16 residues.

This clonotype showed up many times. The chain has TRBV6-2 or TRBV6-3 and TRBJ1-1; unclear D gene. Germline CDR1 is MNHEY and CDR2 is SVGEGT. Deletions cut 6 bases from V and 3 bases from J, with 8 bases between. The CDR3 runs to 12 residues. This CDR3 reads CASSKEYTEAFF. Here the CDR3 DNA reads TGTGCCAGCAGCAAGGAGTACACTGAAGCTTTCTTT.

This clonotype was counted only a few times. This rearrangement joins TRBV27 to TRBJ2-1, with 7 bases fitting TRBD2. The CDR3 consists of 16 residues. V shed 5 bases and J 4 bases; nucleotides not matched to a gene: 11. Per germline, CDR1 MNHEY and CDR2 SMNVEV (reference sequence). The CDR3 reads CASSVVVGRGYNEQFF. In DNA form, the CDR3 reads TGTGCCAGCAGTGTGGTAGTGGGGAGGGGTTACAATGAGCAGTTCTTC.

This clonotype was counted a few times. This sequence joins TRBV7-9 and TRBJ2-3; a possible D gene is TRBD1 (6 bases). From germline, CDR1 is SEHNR and CDR2 FQNEAQ (reference sequence). The CDR3 contains 17 residues. Trimming took off 3 bases at V and 5 bases at J, with 21 bases between the two ends. This chain's CDR3 is CASSFPLAPGHLDTQYF. CDR3 bases: TGTGCCAGCAGCTTCCCCCTCGCCCCGGGACACCTAGATACGCAGTATTTT.

This clonotype was detected a few times. The chain is built from TRBV6-2 or TRBV6-3 and TRBJ2-7; D is unclear. The CDR3 consists of 11 residues. Germline CDR1 is MNHEY and CDR2 is SVGEGT. Trimming shortened V by 3 bases and J by 6 bases, and 6 bases separated the two germline ends. CDR3 sequence: CASSYGFEQYF. In nucleotides, the CDR3 is TGTGCCAGCAGTTATGGATTCGAGCAGTACTTC.

This clonotype was counted ten times or more. V usage is TRBV12-3 or TRBV12-4 and J usage is TRBJ2-7; 8 nucleotides line up with TRBD1. This CDR3 is built from 15 residues. V lost 5 bases, J lost 2 bases, and 8 bases stayed unmatched. The DNA of the CDR3 is TGTGCCAGCAGTGCCGGGACAGGAAACGCCTACGAGCAGTACTTC. It translates to CASSAGTGNAYEQYF.

The chain uses TRBV6-5 and TRBJ2-2; unclear D gene. In germline, CDR1 is MNHEY, CDR2 SVGAGI. The length of the CDR3 is 13 residues. V was trimmed by 4 bases and J by 9 bases, leaving 12 bases between them. In nucleotides, the CDR3 is TGTGCCAGCAGTTTTGGGGTTGGGAGGGAGCTGTTTTTT. It specifies CASSFGVGRELFF.